This TCR beta chain was identified during a study of response to subunit inactivated influenza vaccine. Germline V CDR1 and CDR2: LGHNA, YNFKEQ. This CDR3 comprises 14 residues. Trimming left V 0 bases short and J 4 bases short, with 9 bases between. This clonotype was seen repeatedly, ten times or more. The antigen is unknown. General study findings and limits: Few additional T cells are recruited per seasonal influenza vaccination, authors suggested.

Each CDR3 protein gets one entry after TCRdb re-called the RT-PCR reads with MiXCR. Among 550,000 to 800,000 distinct CDR3 sequences listed, more than 11% were seen once. The chain uses TRBV4-2 and TRBJ1-1; D is unresolved. The TCR was taken from a man aged 45-60 years who received an inactivated influenza vaccine. The sample here was PBMCs from blood, taken 14 to 15 days before vaccination. The CDR3 protein is CASSQDRRVTEAFF. The CDR3 bases are TGTGCCAGCAGCCAAGATCGGAGGGTCACTGAAGCTTTCTTT.